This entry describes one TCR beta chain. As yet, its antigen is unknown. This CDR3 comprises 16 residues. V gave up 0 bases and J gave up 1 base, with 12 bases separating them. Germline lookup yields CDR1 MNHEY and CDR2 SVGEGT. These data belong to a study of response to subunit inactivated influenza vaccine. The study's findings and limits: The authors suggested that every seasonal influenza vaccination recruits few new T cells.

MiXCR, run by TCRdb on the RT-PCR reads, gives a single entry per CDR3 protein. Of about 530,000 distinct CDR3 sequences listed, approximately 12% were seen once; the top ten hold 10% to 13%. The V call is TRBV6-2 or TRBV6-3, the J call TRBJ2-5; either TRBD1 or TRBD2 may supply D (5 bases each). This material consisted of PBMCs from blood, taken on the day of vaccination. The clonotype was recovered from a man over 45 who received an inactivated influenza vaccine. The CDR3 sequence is CASSYSTDGAQETQYF. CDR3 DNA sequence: TGTGCCAGCAGTTACTCGACCGACGGGGCCCAAGAGACCCAGTACTTC.